One sample yielded the 18 T cell receptor beta chains listed below, sequenced in a study of T cell responses to AZD1222 COVID-19 vaccine. Only in-frame clones appear in the TCRdb table, and some are missing; sequencing was by immunoSEQ multiplex PCR. The repertoire holds 90,000 to 150,000 clones, with 80% to 90% as singletons. Source: peripheral blood, taken 28 days after the second AZD1222 dose. The receptors shown here come from an adult who received the AZD1222 COVID-19 vaccine.

V usage is TRBV3-1 (or the pseudogene TRBV3-2) and J usage is TRBJ1-5; 8 bases fit TRBD1. This CDR3 comprises 15 residues. V gave up 4 bases and J gave up 4 bases; unmatched junction bases: 6. CDR1 and CDR2 from the germline V gene are LGHDT and YNNKEL (reference sequence). The DNA for the CDR3 is TGTGCCAGCAGCCCTACAGGGGGAGGAAATCAGCCCCAGCATTTT. Translating it yields CASSPTGGGNQPQHF.

The chain links TRBV28 to TRBJ2-1; tentatively, D is TRBD1 (6 bases). Germline values: CDR1 MDHEN, CDR2 SYDVKM. This CDR3 is 17 amino acids long. Trimming removed 4 bases at V and 5 bases at J, with 21 bases between. The CDR3 reads CASSSNGVQGINNEQFF. For the CDR3, the DNA is TGTGCCAGCAGTTCCAATGGGGTCCAGGGGATCAACAATGAGCAGTTCTTC.

The genes are TRBV10-2 and TRBJ1-1; no clear D. The CDR3 is 13 amino acids. V lost 4 bases, J lost 4 bases, and 10 bases lay in between. Germline-derived CDR1 and CDR2 are WSHSY and SAAADI. CDR3 bases: TGCGCCAGCAGTGTTGAGGTCTTCACTGAAGCTTTCTTT. Residues: CASSVEVFTEAFF.

The V call is TRBV5-1, the J call TRBJ1-1, with D perhaps matching TRBD1 (6 bases). Germline CDR1 is SGHRS and CDR2 is YFSETQ. The CDR3 is made up of 15 amino acids. Between the trimmed V and J ends, which lost 5 bases and 1 base, there was a span of 15 bases. The chain's CDR3 is CASRALGGANTEAFF. CDR3 nucleotide sequence: TGCGCCAGCAGGGCCCTTGGGGGGGCGAACACTGAAGCTTTCTTT.

The rearrangement joins TRBV5-1 to TRBJ1-3, with 10 positions matching TRBD1. CDR3 size: 14 residues. Germline V gene sequence: CDR1 SGHRS, CDR2 YFSETQ. J gave up 3 bases and V 6 bases, and 3 bases lay outside the gene matches. In DNA form, the CDR3 reads TGCGCCAGCATGACAGGGGGCGATGGAAACACCATATATTTT. Translating gives CASMTGGDGNTIYF.

CDR3 DNA: TGTGCCATAGCGGGGATAAACACAGATACGCAGTATTTT. It translates to CAIAGINTDTQYF. The V call is TRBV10-3, the J call TRBJ2-3; 7 bases are shared with TRBD2. V lost 9 bases, J lost 2 bases, and 5 bases stayed unmatched. CDR1 ENHRY and CDR2 SYGVKD come from the germline V gene. CDR3 length: 13 residues.

CDR3 sequence reads: CSGTETANYGYTF. The CDR3 nucleotides read TGCAGCGGGACGGAGACAGCTAACTATGGCTACACCTTC. V gene TRBV29-1 combines with J gene TRBJ1-2; maybe TRBD1 (5 bases). CDR3 length: 13 amino acids. The V gene's germline CDR1 is SQVTM and CDR2 ANQGSEA. Trimming pared 7 bases from V and 0 bases from J, leaving 12 bases between.

J is TRBJ1-5 and V is TRBV6-5; the match to TRBD1 covers 10 bases. Germline V lookup: CDR1 MNHEY, CDR2 SVGAGI. The CDR3 loop spans 15 amino acids. Trimming cost V 8 bases and J 6 bases; bases outside gene matches: 10. The CDR3 nucleotides are TGTGCCAGCCGTACGACAGGGGGCGCAGGTCAGCCCCAGCATTTT. Translation: CASRTTGGAGQPQHF.

The chain couples TRBV27 to TRBJ2-1, with D perhaps matching TRBD1 (6 bases). The CDR3 is made up of 16 amino acids. Trimming removed 2 bases from V and 4 bases from J, with 15 bases in between. From germline, CDR1 is MNHEY and CDR2 SMNVEV (reference sequence). CDR3 sequence reads: CASSLAAGALYNEQFF. The DNA of the CDR3 is TGTGCCAGCAGTTTAGCGGCAGGGGCCTTGTACAATGAGCAGTTCTTC.

CDR3 sequence (DNA): TGTGCCAGCAGTACCGGGACAGGCGCAACTAATGAAAAACTGTTTTTT. Residues: CASSTGTGATNEKLFF. The chain employs TRBV5-6 and TRBJ1-4; TRBD1 aligns across 8 bases. V shed 5 bases, J shed 0 bases, and the junction held 6 bases outside the gene matches. From germline, CDR1 is SGHDT and CDR2 YYEEEE. This CDR3 spans 16 amino acids.

The CDR3 sequence: CATSRDFPGQGDYEQYF. DNA of the CDR3: TGTGCCACCAGCAGAGATTTTCCGGGACAGGGGGACTACGAGCAGTACTTC. This chain connects TRBV15 to TRBJ2-7; TRBD1 agrees at 11 bases. Germline CDR1 reads LNHNV; CDR2 reads YYDKDF (reference sequence). The junction had 7 bases not matched to a gene; V was cut back by 0 bases and J by 3 bases. The CDR3 totals 17 residues.

This chain joins TRBV5-1 and TRBJ2-7, with D tentatively TRBD1 (5 bases). The germline V gene has CDR1 SGHRS and CDR2 YFSETQ. This CDR3 is 13 amino acids long. Trimming shortened V by 4 bases and J by 4 bases, and 12 bases separated the two germline ends. CDR3 bases: TGCGCCAGCAGCGCAAGGGGTAATTACGAGCAGTACTTC. It specifies CASSARGNYEQYF.

The table lists this clone with a few counts. The chain employs TRBV28 and TRBJ1-6, with a tentative D call TRBD1 (5 bases). The germline gives CDR1 MDHEN, CDR2 SYDVKM. Trimming took off 4 bases at V and 10 bases at J, with 17 bases between the two ends. The CDR3 length is 15 residues. The CDR3 DNA is TGTGCCAGCAGTTATCTAGCTCGGGGCGGCTCACCCCTCCACTTT. Protein: CASSYLARGGSPLHF.

The V and J genes are TRBV5-8 and TRBJ1-2, with 7 bases lining up with TRBD1. V shed 2 bases, J shed 0 bases, and the junction held 4 bases outside the gene matches. The CDR3 is 15 amino acids. CDR1 is SGHTS, CDR2 YDEGEE, per germline. CDR3 amino acids: CASSFRQGANYGYTF. CDR3 DNA sequence: TGTGCCAGCAGCTTTCGACAGGGAGCTAACTATGGCTACACCTTC.

V usage is TRBV6-5 and J usage is TRBJ2-7, with TRBD1 matching over 10 bases. Looked up from germline, CDR1 is MNHEY and CDR2 is SVGAGI. The CDR3 is 15 amino acids. With 5 bases clipped from V and 2 bases from J, the junction kept 6 bases outside the gene matches. The CDR3 DNA is TGTGCCAGCAGTCCCCGGGACAGGGGAGCCTACGAGCAGTACTTC. This codes for CASSPRDRGAYEQYF.

This chain links TRBV27 with TRBJ2-7, with D perhaps matching TRBD2 (6 bases). CDR1 MNHEY and CDR2 SMNVEV come from the germline V gene (reference sequence). This CDR3 is built from 15 residues. Deletions cut 2 bases from V and 2 bases from J, with 13 bases between. This CDR3 is CASSLRLAPTYEQYF. As DNA, the CDR3 is TGTGCCAGCAGTTTAAGGCTAGCGCCCACCTACGAGCAGTACTTC.

This clone was seen a single time. The chain has TRBV25-1 and TRBJ2-4; no clear D. V lost 1 base and J 5 bases, leaving 12 bases between the germline ends. Germline V lookup: CDR1 MGHDK, CDR2 SYGVNS. The CDR3 extends over 15 amino acids. Written as DNA, the CDR3 is TGTGCCAGCAGTGAATCCCGGCTCTCCGAAAACATTCAGTACTTC. This gives the protein CASSESRLSENIQYF.

CDR3 sequence: CASSHNREPYEQYF. The DNA for the CDR3 is TGTGCCAGCAGTCATAACAGGGAGCCCTACGAGCAGTACTTC. The chain has TRBV2 and TRBJ2-7; perhaps TRBD1 as D (6 bases). CDR1 is SNHLY and CDR2 is FYNNEI in the germline V gene. There are 14 residues in the CDR3. V was cut by 5 bases and J by 2 bases, with 13 bases left in between.